This paragraph reports one T cell receptor (beta chain). Antigen specificity is unknown. With a J-beta primer mix and a sample-barcoded 5' primer, a second PCR ran roughly 6 to 12 cycles. In TCRdb, the 5' RACE reads were re-called with MiXCR into one record per CDR3 protein. The repertoire holds about 970,000 distinct CDR3 sequences, with roughly 51% as singletons. The data were obtained in a study of blood T cells in healthy people across ages. Across the whole study: Template switching retrieved approximately one barcoded beta molecule for each two T cells.

Study-wide results and caveats: Per-million-T-cell TCR beta diversity fell roughly linearly with age.

Source material: blood. This TCR was sampled from a woman in her fifties or sixties in good health.

CDR3 region: CASSPRTSPYEQYF. CDR3 nucleotides: TGTGCCAGCAGCCCAAGGACTAGTCCCTACGAGCAGTACTTC. This chain links TRBV7-7 with TRBJ2-7, with 7 bases that match TRBD2. There are 14 residues in the CDR3. Unmatched junction bases numbered 6, after V lost 5 bases and J lost 2 bases. Germline lookup yields CDR1 SSHAT and CDR2 FNYEAQ (reference sequence).